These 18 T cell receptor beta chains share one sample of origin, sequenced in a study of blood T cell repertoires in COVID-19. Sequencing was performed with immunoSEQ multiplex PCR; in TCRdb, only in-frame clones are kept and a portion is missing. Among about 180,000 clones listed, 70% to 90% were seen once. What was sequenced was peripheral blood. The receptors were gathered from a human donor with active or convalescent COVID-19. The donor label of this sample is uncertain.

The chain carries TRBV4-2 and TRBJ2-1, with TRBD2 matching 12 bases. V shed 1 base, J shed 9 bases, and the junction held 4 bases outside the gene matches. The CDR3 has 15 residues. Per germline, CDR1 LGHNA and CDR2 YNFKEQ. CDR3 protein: CASSQVLAGGGEQFF. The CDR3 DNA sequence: TGTGCCAGCAGCCAAGTGCTAGCGGGAGGGGGTGAGCAGTTCTTC.

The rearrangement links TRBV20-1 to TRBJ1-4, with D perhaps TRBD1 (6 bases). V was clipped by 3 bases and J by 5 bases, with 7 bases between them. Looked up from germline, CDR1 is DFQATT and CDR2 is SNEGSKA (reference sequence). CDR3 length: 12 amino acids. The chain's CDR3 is CSASQGNEKLFF. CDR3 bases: TGCAGTGCTAGTCAGGGGAATGAAAAACTGTTTTTT.

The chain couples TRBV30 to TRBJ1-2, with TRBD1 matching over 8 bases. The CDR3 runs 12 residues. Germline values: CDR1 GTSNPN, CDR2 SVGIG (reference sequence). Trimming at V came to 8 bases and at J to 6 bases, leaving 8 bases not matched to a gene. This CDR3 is CAPNRTGHGYTF. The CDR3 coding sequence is TGTGCCCCTAATCGGACAGGGCATGGCTACACCTTC.

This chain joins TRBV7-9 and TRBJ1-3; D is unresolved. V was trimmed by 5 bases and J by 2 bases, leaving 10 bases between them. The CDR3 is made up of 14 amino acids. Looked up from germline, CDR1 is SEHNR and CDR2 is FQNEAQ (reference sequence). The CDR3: CASSRAGPGNTIYF. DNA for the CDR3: TGTGCCAGCAGCAGAGCGGGCCCTGGAAACACCATATATTTT. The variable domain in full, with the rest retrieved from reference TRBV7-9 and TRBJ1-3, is DTGVSQNPRHKITKRGQNVTFRCDPISEHNRLYWYRQTLGQGPEFLTYFQNEAQLEKSRLLSDRFSAERPKGSFSTLEIQRTEQGDSAMYLCASSRAGPGNTIYFGEGSWLTVV.

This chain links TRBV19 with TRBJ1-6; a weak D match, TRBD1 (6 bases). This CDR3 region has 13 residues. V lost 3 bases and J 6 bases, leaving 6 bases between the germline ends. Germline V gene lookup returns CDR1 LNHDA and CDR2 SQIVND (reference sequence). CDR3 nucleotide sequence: TGTGCCAGTAGTATCAGGGGTAATTCACCCCTCCACTTT. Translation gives CASSIRGNSPLHF.

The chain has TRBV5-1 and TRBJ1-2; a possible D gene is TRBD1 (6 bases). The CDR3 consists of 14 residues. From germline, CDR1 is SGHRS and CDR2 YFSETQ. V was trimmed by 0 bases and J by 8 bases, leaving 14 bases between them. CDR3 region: CASSLGVTGSGYTF. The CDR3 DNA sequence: TGCGCCAGCAGCTTGGGAGTTACAGGGTCAGGCTACACCTTC.

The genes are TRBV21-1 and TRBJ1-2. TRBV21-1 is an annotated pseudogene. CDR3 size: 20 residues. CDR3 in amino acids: CASSKVIRLYRGLLNYGYTF. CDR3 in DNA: TGTGCCAGCAGCAAAGTGATTAGGCTCTACCGCGGCCTCCTTAACTATGGCTACACCTTC.

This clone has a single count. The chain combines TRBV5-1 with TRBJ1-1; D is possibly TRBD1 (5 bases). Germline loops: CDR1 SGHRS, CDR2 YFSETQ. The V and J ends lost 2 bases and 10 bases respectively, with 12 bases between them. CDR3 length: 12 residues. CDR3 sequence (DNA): TGCGCCAGCAGCTTATCAGGGTTCGGAGCTTTCTTT. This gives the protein CASSLSGFGAFF.

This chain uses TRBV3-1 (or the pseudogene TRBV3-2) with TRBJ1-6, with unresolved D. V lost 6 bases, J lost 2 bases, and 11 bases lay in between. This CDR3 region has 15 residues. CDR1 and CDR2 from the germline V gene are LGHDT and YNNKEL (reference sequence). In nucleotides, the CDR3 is TGTGCCAGCAGTCCCCGAGACACCTATAATTCACCCCTCCACTTT. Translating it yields CASSPRDTYNSPLHF.

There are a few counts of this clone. DNA of the CDR3: TGTGCCAGCGAGGGCGTAGGACTAGTGGGGCGGGAGACCCAGTACTTC. Translated: CASEGVGLVGRETQYF. V and J are TRBV2 and TRBJ2-5, with TRBD2 matching over 7 bases. The length of the CDR3 is 16 residues. Per the germline V gene, CDR1 is SNHLY and CDR2 is FYNNEI. The V and J ends lost 8 bases and 5 bases, in that order; junction bases with no gene match: 17.

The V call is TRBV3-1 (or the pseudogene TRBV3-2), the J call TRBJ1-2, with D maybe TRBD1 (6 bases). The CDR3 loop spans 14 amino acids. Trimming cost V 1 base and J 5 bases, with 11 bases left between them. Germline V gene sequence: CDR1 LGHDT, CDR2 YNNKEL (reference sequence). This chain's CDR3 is CASSQAGGRYGYTF. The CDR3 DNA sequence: TGTGCCAGCAGCCAAGCGGGGGGGCGTTATGGCTACACCTTC.

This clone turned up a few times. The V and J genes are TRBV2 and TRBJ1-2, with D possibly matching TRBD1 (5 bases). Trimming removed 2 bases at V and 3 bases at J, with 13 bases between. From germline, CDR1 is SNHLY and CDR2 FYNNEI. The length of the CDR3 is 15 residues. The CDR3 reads CASSEQEGAYYGYTF. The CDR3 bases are TGTGCCAGCAGTGAACAGGAAGGGGCTTACTATGGCTACACCTTC. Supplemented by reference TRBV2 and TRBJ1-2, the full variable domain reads EPEVTQTPSHQVTQMGQEVILRCVPISNHLYFYWYRQILGQKVEFLVSFYNNEISEKSEIFDDQFSVERPDGSNFTLKIRSTKLEDSAMYFCASSEQEGAYYGYTFGSGTRLTVV.

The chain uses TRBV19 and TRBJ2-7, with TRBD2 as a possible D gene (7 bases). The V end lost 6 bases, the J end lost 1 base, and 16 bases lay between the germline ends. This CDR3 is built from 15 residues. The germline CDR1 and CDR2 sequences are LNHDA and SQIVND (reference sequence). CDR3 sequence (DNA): TGTGCCAGTAGGGGGCGGGGGCTAAAGTCCTACGAGCAGTACTTC. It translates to CASRGRGLKSYEQYF.

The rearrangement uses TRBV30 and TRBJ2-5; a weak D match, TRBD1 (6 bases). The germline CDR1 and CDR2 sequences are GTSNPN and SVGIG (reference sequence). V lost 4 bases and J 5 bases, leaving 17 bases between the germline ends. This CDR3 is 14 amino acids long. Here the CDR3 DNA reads TGTGCCTGGATTGGGGGAGCCCAGGGGGAGACCCAGTACTTC. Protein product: CAWIGGAQGETQYF.

CDR3 bases: TGTGCCAGCTCAGCCGCTCGACAGAGAACCCAAGAGACCCAGTACTTC. Translation gives CASSAARQRTQETQYF. The gene calls are TRBV18 and TRBJ2-5; a possible D gene is TRBD1 (5 bases). There are 16 residues in the CDR3. The germline V gene encodes CDR1 KGHSH and CDR2 LQKENI. Trimming left V 5 bases short and J 1 base short, with 17 bases between.

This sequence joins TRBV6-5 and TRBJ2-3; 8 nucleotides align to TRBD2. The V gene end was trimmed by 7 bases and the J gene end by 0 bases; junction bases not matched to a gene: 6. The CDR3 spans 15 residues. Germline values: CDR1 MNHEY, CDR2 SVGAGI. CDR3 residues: CASIRTSTSTDTQYF. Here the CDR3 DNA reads TGTGCCAGCATTAGGACTAGCACTAGCACAGATACGCAGTATTTT.

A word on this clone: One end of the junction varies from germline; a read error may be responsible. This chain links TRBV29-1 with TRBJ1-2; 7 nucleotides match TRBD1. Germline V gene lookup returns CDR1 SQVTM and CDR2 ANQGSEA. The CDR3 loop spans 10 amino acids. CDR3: CSVYQDRKQF. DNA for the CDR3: TGCAGCGTCTATCAGGACAGGAAACAGTTC. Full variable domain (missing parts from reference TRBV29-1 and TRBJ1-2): SAVISQKPSRDICQRGTSLTIQCQVDSQVTMMFWYRQQPGQSLTLIATANQGSEATYESGFVIDKFPISRPNLTFSTLTVSNMSPEDSSIYLCSVYQDRKQFGSGTRLTVV.

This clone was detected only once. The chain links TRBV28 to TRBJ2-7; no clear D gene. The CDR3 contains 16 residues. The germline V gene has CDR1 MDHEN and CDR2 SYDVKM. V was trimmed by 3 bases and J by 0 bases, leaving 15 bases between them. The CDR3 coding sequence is TGTGCCAGCAGTTTGCCTGTAGGAGTACCCTCCTACGAGCAGTACTTC. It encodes CASSLPVGVPSYEQYF.